This TCR beta chain was sequenced during a study of CD8 T cells in ankylosing spondylitis. Study results and limitations: Several highly homologous variants formed a TCR beta motif that appeared characteristic of ankylosing spondylitis blood. As for the disease-linked clones, they showed a CD8+ phenotype and occurred at relatively low frequencies in peripheral blood.

Each CDR3 protein gets one entry after TCRdb re-called the 5' RACE reads with MiXCR. The sample has some 250,000 distinct CDR3 sequences, around 11% seen once. Notes on this clonotype: As yet, its antigen is unknown.

Losses at the gene ends were 1 base for V and 2 bases for J; bases not matched to a gene: 8. In germline, CDR1 is SGHTA, CDR2 FQGNSA. The CDR3 contains 17 residues. This sequence joins TRBV7-2 and TRBJ2-1; 7 positions match TRBD1. Sequencing was carried out using blood, either unsorted or a sorted T cell fraction (not recorded which). The source is a male donor with ankylosing spondylitis or in good health (not recorded which). The CDR3 DNA follows: TGTGCCAGCAGCTTAGAGATCGGGACAGCTACCTACAATGAGCAGTTCTTC. This encodes CASSLEIGTATYNEQFF.